This TCR beta chain is drawn from a study of vaccination and CD4 T cells after COVID-19 (dated by TCRdb to between 2022 and 2023). With regard to the full study: The convalescent cohort comprised six males and four females, including two Hispanic individuals, seven Caucasians, two Asians and one multiracial person. Participants received two doses of either the Pfizer-BioNTech BNT162b2 vaccine (n=8) or the Moderna mRNA-1273 vaccine (n=2). Post-COVID blood samples from convalescent patients were collected a median of roughly 100 days after diagnosis, with a range of 35 to 161 days. Post-vaccine blood samples were taken a median of approximately 76 days after the second vaccine dose, with a range of roughly 14 to 241 days. Overlapping spike peptide pools from SARS-CoV-2 and from the common cold coronaviruses HCoV-NL63, HCoV-OC43 and HCoV-229E were used as culture stimuli. Control cultures used a CEFX viral epitope pool as positive control, an HIV-1 Nef peptide pool as negative control, or no peptide. In 10 COVID-19 convalescent patients and a handful of infection-naive healthy vaccine recipients, the spike-specific CD4+ TCR repertoire before mRNA vaccination was compared with the repertoire after mRNA vaccination.

What the authors observed across the whole study: Of the vaccine-specific clones found in convalescent patients, nearly all (304 of 307) were mono-reactive for SARS-CoV-2 spike instead of being cross-reactive with common cold coronaviruses. In convalescent patients, a median around 84% of post-vaccine SARS-CoV-2-reactive clones were detected only after vaccination, and vaccine-specific priming was suggested by this finding. Relatively few convalescent patients were included in the study, and early timepoints after natural infection were not analyzed. An increase in the median number of SARS-CoV-2-reactive clonotypes from approximately 21 after infection to 38 after vaccination was observed, but the change was not found to be significant.

The germline V gene encodes CDR1 MNHNS and CDR2 SASEGT. CDR3 length: 13 amino acids, cysteine to phenylalanine. Only CDR3 DNA is held: 39 bases, read in frame from base 1. The V end loses 2 bases and the J end loses 3 bases, and a stretch of 7 bases separates them. This clonotype turned up a few times. Its specific antigen is unknown. No base qualities exist here, and no much larger clone lies one base off it. The method behind the library was PCR. TCR sequencing of DNA from cultured CD4+ T cells used the Oncomine TCR Beta short-read assay at the Johns Hopkins FTIC core. Genomic DNA was extracted from the cultured CD4+ T cells with the QIAamp micro DNA kit. The Oncomine TCR Beta libraries from cultured CD4+ T cells were pooled using unique dual indexes and then sequenced on an Illumina iSeq 100. In the source study's methods: Non-productive sequences were removed, and CDR3s that did not start with C, did not end with F or W, or were shorter than 7 amino acids were discarded. The MANAFEST web application was used to identify antigen-specific clonotypes by comparing peptide-stimulated wells against reference wells and other culture wells. For a clone to be called positive, the clone needed an FDR below 0.05, an odds ratio above 5, and a productive frequency above 0.1% in at least two of three replicate wells. Cross-reactive clonotypes were defined as significantly expanded in both SARS-CoV-2 spike wells and at least one common cold coronavirus spike condition. Similarity between CDR3 sequences was evaluated in R version 3.6.1 using Levenshtein distances (stringdist) and unrooted phylogenetic trees (ape). The public reads were reprocessed in TCRdb via fastp at Q25 and MiXCR, keeping in-frame beta chains. Here each entry gathers all rows of one CDR3 protein and keeps the most common genes and DNA. Here the V and J calls rest on TCRdb's processing, not on the authors' analysis. This sample has about 17,000 distinct CDR3 sequences in its table, and 45% of those were observed once. Of the sample, 15% to 25% falls within the top ten clones.

The treatment or condition label of this sample denotes: roughly 10-day PBMC culture with coronavirus spike peptide pools or control peptides (ViraFEST assay). The ViraFEST assay was used in the study, in which antigen-specific T cells were expanded with peptide pools and expanded clonotypes were subsequently identified by TCR sequencing. Negative nucleocapsid antibody tests before and after vaccination confirmed that the healthy vaccine recipients had no prior SARS-CoV-2 infection. Each well held about 1.8 million PBMCs cultured with roughly 10 ug/ml peptide pools in IMDM containing roughly 5% human AB serum and roughly 9 IU/ml IL-2. On days 3 and 7, half of the culture medium was replaced with fresh IL-2-containing medium. After 9 to 10 days of culture, CD4+ T cells were isolated by negative selection using the EasySep CD4+ T cell isolation kit. PBMCs were separated from whole blood using Ficoll-Paque Plus gradient centrifugation and then either used fresh or cryopreserved at -140C. Triplicate wells were generally used for each culture condition.

The receptor comes from a human donor who received a COVID-19 vaccine. Sequenced material: CD4+ T cells from blood, cultured in vitro, taken before SARS-CoV-2 vaccination. This chain is built from TRBV6-1 and TRBJ1-2, with the D segment identity uncertain. CDR3 sequence: CASSEYTDYGYTF. Read as DNA, the sequence is TGTGCCAGCAGTGAATATACAGACTATGGCTACACCTTC.